This entry is about one T cell receptor (beta chain). Only in-frame clones appear in the TCRdb table, and some are missing; sequencing was by immunoSEQ multiplex PCR. Here the sample spans about 150,000 clones, around 80% being singletons. The CDR3 is made up of 15 amino acids. J gave up 2 bases and V 4 bases, and 7 bases lay outside the gene matches. Germline lookup yields CDR1 SGHDT and CDR2 YYEEEE. This entry comes from a study of blood T cell repertoires in COVID-19. Study in general: COVID-19 samples, acute and convalescent, were from the United States, Italy and Spain.

Sequencing was performed on peripheral blood. V is TRBV5-6 and J is TRBJ2-7, with TRBD1 matching 9 bases. This clonotype originated in a human donor with acute or convalescent COVID-19. The donor label of this sample is uncertain. The CDR3 here is CASSRNRGPTYEQYF. CDR3 bases: TGTGCCAGCAGCCGTAACAGGGGGCCTACCTACGAGCAGTACTTC.